The clone carrying this TCR beta chain was seen more than once but under ten times. Study members were between about 18 and 100 years old and lived in roughly 24 US regions. Clinical history reported by participants formed the basis on which cohorts were assigned. Two consecutive negative NP/OP PCR tests, clearance, or resolved symptoms defined Cohort 3 recovery. This sample is drawn from a study of blood T cell repertoires in COVID-19. Study details: Acute and convalescent COVID-19 samples came from the United States, Italy and Spain.

Assay: immunoSEQ multiplex PCR; the TCRdb copy retains only in-frame clones and omits some. This sample has around 220,000 clones, with 84% found just once. Germline values: CDR1 MNHEY, CDR2 SVGEGT. The CDR3 loop spans 12 amino acids. V was trimmed by 1 base and J by 4 bases, leaving 4 bases between them. This chain uses TRBV6-2 or TRBV6-3 with TRBJ2-5; D not certain. The receptor was isolated from a middle-aged woman who had recovered from COVID-19. The sequencing input was PBMCs or T cells enriched from blood (not recorded which). CDR3 DNA: TGTGCCAGCAGTTACTTCGGAGAGACCCAGTACTTC. As protein: CASSYFGETQYF.